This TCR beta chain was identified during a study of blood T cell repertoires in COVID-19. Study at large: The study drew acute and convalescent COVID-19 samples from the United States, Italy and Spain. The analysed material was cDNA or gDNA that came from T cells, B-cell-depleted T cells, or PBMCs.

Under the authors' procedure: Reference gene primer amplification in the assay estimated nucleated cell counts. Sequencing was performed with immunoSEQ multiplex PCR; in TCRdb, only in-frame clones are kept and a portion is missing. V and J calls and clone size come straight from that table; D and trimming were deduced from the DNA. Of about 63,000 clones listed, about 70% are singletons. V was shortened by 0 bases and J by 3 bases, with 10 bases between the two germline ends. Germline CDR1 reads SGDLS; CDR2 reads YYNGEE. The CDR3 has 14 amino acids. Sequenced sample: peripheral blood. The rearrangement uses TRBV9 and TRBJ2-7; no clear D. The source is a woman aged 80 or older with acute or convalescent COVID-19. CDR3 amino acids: CASSVGLADYEQYF. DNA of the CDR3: TGTGCCAGCAGCGTAGGTCTCGCGGACTACGAGCAGTACTTC.